Shown below are 32 T cell receptor beta chains from a single sample sequenced in a study of T-cell memory formation after mild COVID-19. TCRdb reprocessed the 5' RACE reads via MiXCR and lists one record per CDR3 protein. The data hold approximately 190,000 distinct CDR3 sequences, with about 17% observed a single time. Sequencing was performed on PBMCs or a T cell subset sorted from them (not recorded which). Every receptor here comes from an adult woman who had mild COVID-19 (a few samples of this study predate the infection). Cell type and time point are not known.

The table lists this clonotype with a few counts. The CDR3 sequence is CASSQDREAHESSYEQYF. The CDR3 coding sequence is TGCGCCAGCAGCCAAGACAGGGAAGCACATGAAAGCTCCTACGAGCAGTACTTC. The V and J genes are TRBV4-3 and TRBJ2-7; TRBD1 might be the D (5 bases). The CDR3 contains 18 residues. The V end lost 0 bases, the J end lost 0 bases, and 18 bases lay between the germline ends. From germline, CDR1 is LGHNA and CDR2 YSLEER.

This clonotype was picked up a small number of times. This chain joins TRBV5-1 and TRBJ2-2; D not resolved. Germline V gene sequence: CDR1 SGHRS, CDR2 YFSETQ. The CDR3 extends over 14 amino acids. V lost 2 bases to trimming and J lost 3 bases, with 8 bases between them. The CDR3 reads CASSLSMDTGELFF. The CDR3 nucleotides read TGCGCCAGCAGCTTATCGATGGACACCGGGGAGCTGTTTTTT.

V is TRBV27 and J is TRBJ2-7; TRBD1 matches 9 bases. Germline CDR1 MNHEY, CDR2 SMNVEV (reference sequence). The V segment lost 5 bases and the J segment 5 bases; nucleotides outside the gene matches: 10. CDR3 length equals 15 residues. As DNA, the CDR3 is TGTGCCAGCAGTCAAACCCGGGACAGGGTCCACGAGCAGTACTTC. It translates to CASSQTRDRVHEQYF.

This clonotype turned up a few times. V is TRBV20-1 and J is TRBJ2-5, with 9 nucleotides matching TRBD2. Trimming took 6 bases from V and 5 from J; bases not matched to a gene: 4. This CDR3 comprises 12 residues. Germline-derived CDR1 and CDR2 are DFQATT and SNEGSKA (reference sequence). The CDR3 DNA follows: TGCAGTGCCTTAAGCGGGGGGGAGACCCAGTACTTC. This codes for CSALSGGETQYF.

V and J are TRBV12-3 or TRBV12-4 and TRBJ2-5; D gene uncertain. V was trimmed by 2 bases and J by 5 bases, leaving 15 bases between them. The CDR3 is 15 residues long. Here the CDR3 reads CASSLSWRYRETQYF. As DNA, the CDR3 is TGTGCCAGCAGTTTAAGTTGGCGGTATAGGGAGACCCAGTACTTC.

This clonotype was observed a few times. The chain recombines TRBV5-1 with TRBJ1-1; tentatively, D is TRBD1 (6 bases). The V and J ends lost 0 bases and 1 base respectively, with 13 bases between them. The CDR3 runs to 16 residues. Germline lookup yields CDR1 SGHRS and CDR2 YFSETQ. The CDR3 DNA reads TGCGCCAGCAGCTTGGAGCGGGGGCACTCGAACACTGAAGCTTTCTTT. This sequence encodes CASSLERGHSNTEAFF.

The V and J genes are TRBV4-1 and TRBJ2-7; TRBD2 aligns across 8 bases. Germline-derived CDR1 and CDR2 are MGHRA and YSYEKL. The junction had 2 bases not matched to a gene; V was cut back by 0 bases and J by 1 base. The CDR3 runs to 15 residues. The CDR3 DNA reads as TGCGCCAGCAGCCAAGAGGCGGGGGGATCCTACGAGCAGTACTTC. It translates to CASSQEAGGSYEQYF.

This rearrangement joins TRBV5-6 to TRBJ2-7; D tentatively reads TRBD1 or TRBD2 (5 bases each). Trimming pared 0 bases from V and 2 bases from J, leaving 12 bases between. Germline CDR1 and CDR2: SGHDT and YYEEEE. The CDR3 length is 15 residues. The CDR3 region is CASSLAGAGTYEQYF. The DNA for the CDR3 is TGTGCCAGCAGCTTGGCCGGGGCCGGGACCTACGAGCAGTACTTC.

This chain connects TRBV4-1 to TRBJ1-1; TRBD1 might be the D (6 bases). From germline, CDR1 is MGHRA and CDR2 YSYEKL. V lost 0 bases and J lost 9, with 23 bases in between. This CDR3 has 17 amino acids. The CDR3 loop reads CASSQDLREDSTSKAFF. The CDR3 DNA is TGCGCCAGCAGCCAAGATCTCAGGGAGGACAGCACTAGCAAAGCTTTCTTT.

As for this clonotype: The junction does not match germline at one end; this may be a read error. The chain joins TRBV5-1 to TRBJ1-1, with 8 bases that match TRBD1. This CDR3 is 16 amino acids long. CDR1 and CDR2 (germline): SGHRS, YFSETQ. In nucleotides, the CDR3 is TGCGCCAGCACCGGACAGGGAACGAGTATGAACACTGAATCTTTCTTT. Translation: CASTGQGTSMNTESFF.

This chain joins TRBV5-1 and TRBJ1-5; 9 positions agree with TRBD1. Trimming cost V 0 bases and J 5 bases; bases outside gene matches: 12. CDR1 SGHRS and CDR2 YFSETQ come from the germline V gene. This CDR3 contains 18 residues. The CDR3 bases are TGCGCCAGCAGCTTGGTAACCCCGACAGGGGGGACGGATCAGCCCCAGCATTTT. Amino acid sequence: CASSLVTPTGGTDQPQHF.

This sequence joins TRBV12-3 or TRBV12-4 and TRBJ1-3, with D possibly matching TRBD1 (5 bases). CDR3 length: 14 residues. The V end lost 4 bases, the J end lost 4 bases, and 11 bases lay between the germline ends. In DNA, the CDR3 is TGTGCCAGCAGTTCGAGGGGAATGGGAAACACCATATATTTT. Protein sequence: CASSSRGMGNTIYF.

This rearrangement joins TRBV29-1 to TRBJ2-1; 14 bases are shared with TRBD2. Germline V gene sequence: CDR1 SQVTM, CDR2 ANQGSEA. Trimming took 5 bases from V and 7 from J; bases not matched to a gene: 4. The CDR3 loop spans 14 amino acids. The CDR3 DNA reads TGCAGCGTTAACGGACTAGCGGGGGGTAATGAGCAGTTCTTC. As protein: CSVNGLAGGNEQFF.

This clonotype appeared a few times. CDR3 nucleotides: TGTGCCAGCAGTTTATACCAGGGAGGGAGCTATGGCTACACCTTC. Translated, it gives CASSLYQGGSYGYTF. The V call is TRBV28, the J call TRBJ1-2, with a weak D call TRBD1 (5 bases). This CDR3 is 15 amino acids long. Germline V gene sequence: CDR1 MDHEN, CDR2 SYDVKM. V gave up 1 base and J gave up 4 bases, with 13 bases separating them.

There are a few counts of this clonotype. The gene calls are TRBV6-5 and TRBJ2-1; D gene unclear. Germline V CDR1 and CDR2: MNHEY, SVGAGI. Trimming removed 6 bases from V and 9 bases from J, with 9 bases in between. CDR3 size: 11 residues. CDR3 sequence reads: CASRDLAEQFF. For the CDR3, the DNA is TGTGCCAGCAGAGACTTGGCTGAGCAGTTCTTC.

The rearrangement links TRBV2 to TRBJ2-1, with D perhaps matching TRBD2 (6 bases). V was shortened by 4 bases and J by 8 bases, with 12 bases between the two germline ends. Germline V gives CDR1 SNHLY, CDR2 FYNNEI. The CDR3 has 13 residues. The CDR3 protein is CASSVGRDYEQFF. In nucleotides, the CDR3 is TGTGCCAGCAGTGTCGGGCGGGACTATGAGCAGTTCTTC.

This clonotype was counted only a few times. The chain employs TRBV25-1 and TRBJ1-2; tentatively, D is TRBD1 (6 bases). V gave up 2 bases and J gave up 5 bases, with 18 bases separating them. CDR3 length equals 16 residues. Germline V gives CDR1 MGHDK, CDR2 SYGVNS. In DNA form, the CDR3 reads TGTGCCAGCAGTGAAGGGGTGTCAGGGGCGGCGTATGGCTACACCTTC. It translates to CASSEGVSGAAYGYTF.

This clonotype appeared many times. The V gene is TRBV6-1, the J gene TRBJ2-7; TRBD2 aligns across 10 bases. V shed 1 base, J shed 6 bases, and the junction held 6 bases outside the gene matches. This CDR3 is 15 amino acids long. The germline CDR1 and CDR2 sequences are MNHNS and SASEGT. The CDR3 protein is CASSEGILAGREQYF. The CDR3 coding sequence is TGTGCCAGCAGTGAAGGTATACTAGCGGGACGCGAGCAGTACTTC.

There are many counts of this clonotype. The chain links TRBV28 to TRBJ2-5; 7 nucleotides match TRBD2. Germline trimming cut 6 bases from V and 2 bases from J; bases unmatched to any gene: 9. Germline V gene lookup returns CDR1 MDHEN and CDR2 SYDVKM. The CDR3 is made up of 15 amino acids. CDR3 nucleotides: TGTGCCAGCAGCCCCTTTAGGGGAGGGCAAGAGACCCAGTACTTC. Amino acid sequence: CASSPFRGGQETQYF.

The chain has TRBV5-1 and TRBJ2-2; the D gene is possibly TRBD1 (5 bases). Trimming shortened V by 1 base and J by 6 bases, and 13 bases separated the two germline ends. This CDR3 contains 15 residues. Germline V gene lookup returns CDR1 SGHRS and CDR2 YFSETQ. The CDR3 loop is CASSLRTSVAGELFF. The CDR3 nucleotides are TGCGCCAGCAGCTTGCGGACATCGGTGGCCGGGGAGCTGTTTTTT.

In its sample, this clonotype was seen many times. The chain employs TRBV5-1 and TRBJ1-6, with 8 positions matching TRBD1. The CDR3 length is 14 residues. The V and J ends lost 5 bases and 6 bases, in that order; junction bases with no gene match: 4. CDR1 and CDR2 (germline): SGHRS, YFSETQ. CDR3 protein: CASRPDRGNSPLHF. The DNA for the CDR3 is TGCGCCAGCAGGCCTGACAGGGGTAATTCACCCCTCCACTTT.

The CDR3 is CASSPDRGNEKLFF. The CDR3 nucleotides read TGTGCCAGCAGCCCCGACAGGGGAAATGAAAAACTGTTTTTT. The chain is built from TRBV7-2 and TRBJ1-4; TRBD1 aligns across 8 bases. This CDR3 spans 14 amino acids. From germline, CDR1 is SGHTA and CDR2 FQGNSA. V lost 5 bases, J lost 5 bases, and 4 bases stayed unmatched.

This clonotype was recorded a few times. CDR3 sequence (DNA): TGTGCCAGCAGCCCCGGGGTGTCGTGGAATCAGCCCCAGCATTTT. This sequence encodes CASSPGVSWNQPQHF. The chain combines TRBV7-2 with TRBJ1-5; D is uncertain. CDR1 SGHTA and CDR2 FQGNSA come from the germline V gene. The CDR3 totals 15 residues. The ends were cut back, 5 bases at V and 4 bases at J, with 15 bases in the middle.

The genes are TRBV20-1 and TRBJ2-3; D unresolved. Germline V CDR1 and CDR2: DFQATT, SNEGSKA (reference sequence). Trimming removed 5 bases at V and 2 bases at J, with 11 bases between. The CDR3 totals 13 residues. The CDR3 sequence is CSAADTLTDTQYF. CDR3 DNA sequence: TGCAGTGCTGCCGATACCCTCACAGATACGCAGTATTTT.

The chain combines TRBV12-3 or TRBV12-4 with TRBJ2-7, with unresolved D. V lost 5 bases to trimming and J lost 6 bases, with 17 bases between them. This CDR3 contains 14 residues. CDR3 in DNA: TGTGCCAGCAGTCCGAGGTTCGGTGGACGCGAGCAGTACTTC. It yields the protein CASSPRFGGREQYF.

The chain combines TRBV5-6 with TRBJ1-1; tentative D call: TRBD1 (5 bases). CDR1 and CDR2 (germline): SGHDT, YYEEEE. V lost 4 bases, J lost 4 bases, and 17 bases lay in between. This CDR3 is built from 15 residues. The CDR3 DNA follows: TGTGCCAGCAGCGGGCGGGGGACCCCGGGCACTGAAGCTTTCTTT. Encoded protein: CASSGRGTPGTEAFF.

This chain joins TRBV5-1 and TRBJ2-1, with 8 bases identical to TRBD1. V was clipped by 1 base and J by 6 bases; unmatched bases: 6. There are 15 residues in the CDR3. Germline CDR1 reads SGHRS; CDR2 reads YFSETQ. The CDR3 coding sequence is TGCGCCAGCAGCTTGCCACAGGGGGAAATCAATGAGCAGTTCTTC. Its translation: CASSLPQGEINEQFF.

This clonotype was seen more than once but under ten times. The rearrangement joins TRBV5-1 to TRBJ2-4; 8 bases agree with TRBD2. The germline V gene encodes CDR1 SGHRS and CDR2 YFSETQ. The CDR3 is 16 residues long. J was trimmed by 1 base and V by 0 bases; bases with no gene match: 3. CDR3 region: CASSLETGGAKNIQYF. CDR3 bases: TGCGCCAGCAGCTTGGAGACGGGAGGGGCCAAAAACATTCAGTACTTC.

The sample holds a few counts of this clonotype. This chain links TRBV6-2 or TRBV6-3 with TRBJ2-3; 15 nucleotides match TRBD2. The CDR3 has 17 residues. J lost 3 bases, V lost 4 bases, and 5 bases had no gene match. Germline V CDR1 and CDR2: MNHEY, SVGEGT. Here the CDR3 reads CASSWTSGRAGTDTQYF. CDR3 DNA: TGTGCCAGCAGTTGGACTAGCGGGAGGGCCGGGACAGATACGCAGTATTTT.

This clonotype was seen ten or more times. The chain joins TRBV12-3 or TRBV12-4 to TRBJ1-2; D remains unclear. CDR3 length: 12 amino acids. V lost 5 bases and J 4 bases, leaving 8 bases between the germline ends. CDR3 in amino acids: CASSRALYGYTF. CDR3 DNA: TGTGCCAGCAGTCGGGCGCTCTATGGCTACACCTTC.

The genes are TRBV19 and TRBJ2-2; 12 nucleotides match TRBD2. CDR3 length: 15 residues. Trimming took 4 bases from V and 5 from J; bases not matched to a gene: 2. Germline CDR1 reads LNHDA; CDR2 reads SQIVND (reference sequence). This CDR3 reads CASSTGTSGTGELFF. CDR3 nucleotides: TGTGCCAGTAGTACCGGGACTAGCGGGACCGGGGAGCTGTTTTTT.

This chain connects TRBV12-3 or TRBV12-4 to TRBJ2-7; 8 nucleotides line up with TRBD1. The V gene end was trimmed by 5 bases and the J gene end by 2 bases; junction bases not matched to a gene: 11. The CDR3 loop spans 16 amino acids. CDR3 DNA: TGTGCCAGCAGTCCGATCACCGGGACAGGAACCTACGAGCAGTACTTC. Translating it yields CASSPITGTGTYEQYF.